Each of the 24 T cell receptor beta chains below was sequenced from the same sample in a study of glioma-infiltrating T cells. Amplification of TCR alpha and beta CDR3 regions from RNA used iRepertoire nested multiplex PCR. Via MiXCR, TCRdb re-called the multiplex PCR reads, giving one row per CDR3 protein. The sample includes some 180,000 distinct CDR3 sequences, more than 30% seen only once; the top ten take 20% to 25%. The source material was glioma tissue, nonneoplastic brain tissue, or PBMCs (not recorded which). The receptors here all came from a human donor with low-grade glioma or glioblastoma, undergoing nonglioma brain surgery, or in good health (not recorded which).

Concerning this clonotype: A much larger clone is a single base away; this may be a read error. This chain connects TRBV5-4 to TRBJ2-3, with D hard to call. CDR1 is SGHNT, CDR2 YYREEE, per germline (reference sequence). The CDR3 covers 14 residues. V shed 10 bases and J shed 2 bases, with 17 bases lying between them. CDR3 protein: CAQRINSSTDTQYF. CDR3 sequence (DNA): TGTGCCCAACGGATAAACAGCTCCACAGATACGCAGTATTTT.

The chain employs TRBV12-5 and TRBJ2-5, with 9 nucleotides matching TRBD1. This CDR3 is 13 amino acids long. Germline V gene lookup returns CDR1 LGHNT and CDR2 FRNRAP. Trimming removed 5 bases from V and 5 bases from J; junction bases left unmatched: 3. CDR3 coding DNA: TGTGCTAGTGGTACAGGGGGCAGGGAGACCCAGTACTTC. Encoded protein: CASGTGGRETQYF.

This clonotype has at least ten counts. V is TRBV6-6 and J is TRBJ2-1, with 11 bases that match TRBD2. In germline, CDR1 is MNHNY, CDR2 SVGAGI (reference sequence). This CDR3 region has 14 residues. The trim removed 1 base at V and 8 bases at J, leaving 1 base unmatched. The CDR3 DNA is TGTGCCAGCAGTTACTTTAGCGGGAGGGATGAGCAGTTCTTC. Its protein is CASSYFSGRDEQFF.

A remark on this clonotype: With a much larger clone just one base away, this may be a read error. This chain uses TRBV7-2 with TRBJ2-3, with D unclear. The V and J ends lost 0 bases and 3 bases respectively, with 10 bases between them. This CDR3 spans 15 amino acids. Germline V gives CDR1 SGHTA, CDR2 FQGNSA. CDR3 nucleotides: TGTGCCAGCAGCTTAGCTTCGAGAGGAACAGATACGCAGTATTTT. Translated, it gives CASSLASRGTDTQYF.

This clonotype was found many times. The chain combines TRBV27 with TRBJ1-6; unclear D gene. Trimming shortened V by 2 bases and J by 5 bases, and 10 bases separated the two germline ends. The CDR3 totals 15 residues. From germline, CDR1 is MNHEY and CDR2 SMNVEV (reference sequence). CDR3 DNA: TGTGCCAGCAGTTTAAATTGGCAGGATAATTCACCCCTCCACTTT. This codes for CASSLNWQDNSPLHF.

This rearrangement joins TRBV19 to TRBJ1-1; possibly TRBD1 for D (6 bases). CDR3 length equals 15 residues. V dropped 3 bases and J dropped 3 bases, with 14 bases sitting between them. The V gene's germline CDR1 is LNHDA and CDR2 SQIVND (reference sequence). CDR3 protein: CASSIGQGWYTEAFF. The CDR3 nucleotides read TGTGCCAGTAGTATTGGGCAGGGGTGGTACACTGAAGCTTTCTTT.

This clonotype was detected many times. CDR3 residues: CASSKSTGLETQYF. CDR3 nucleotides: TGTGCCAGCAGCAAATCTACAGGGCTGGAGACCCAGTACTTC. The chain joins TRBV7-9 to TRBJ2-5; TRBD1 might be the D (6 bases). CDR3 length: 14 residues. Germline V gene data show CDR1 as SEHNR and CDR2 as FQNEAQ (reference sequence). Trimming removed 5 bases from V and 5 bases from J, with 15 bases in between.

In the case of this clonotype: A read error may be the cause here, since a much bigger clone is one base away. The chain has TRBV7-2 and TRBJ2-7; D unresolved. The V end was cut by 5 bases, the J end by 2 bases, with 13 bases between. Germline V CDR1 and CDR2: SGHTA, FQGNSA. The length of the CDR3 is 14 residues. The CDR3 loop reads CASSRSVVAYEQYF. Written as DNA, the CDR3 is TGTGCCAGCAGCCGCTCGGTGGTCGCCTACGAGCAGTACTTC.

As concerns this clonotype: Possible read error: a much larger clone is one base away. V and J are TRBV10-3 and TRBJ2-5, with D unclear. Trimming took off 0 bases at V and 6 bases at J, with 11 bases between the two ends. This CDR3 is 14 amino acids long. Per the germline V gene, CDR1 is ENHRY and CDR2 is SYGVKD. CDR3 region: CAISESLNLKTQYF. DNA for the CDR3: TGTGCCATCAGTGAGTCGCTAAATCTCAAGACCCAGTACTTC.

The genes are TRBV4-1 and TRBJ2-2; 11 bases are a match to TRBD2. CDR3 length: 18 residues. The germline gives CDR1 MGHRA, CDR2 YSYEKL. The ends lost 0 bases at V and 7 bases at J; junction bases unmatched: 10. CDR3 in amino acids: CASSQERLAGTDVGELFF. The DNA of the CDR3 is TGCGCCAGCAGCCAAGAAAGACTAGCGGGAACCGACGTCGGGGAGCTGTTTTTT.

Turning to this clonotype: A read error may explain this, as a much larger clone is one base away. Given the absence of the conserved phenylalanine or tryptophan at the CDR3 end, a read error is likely. The limits of the CDR3 on the DNA are not certain, so only TCRdb's listed CDR3 is given. This chain joins TRBV27 and TRBJ1-1; the table's D call, TRBD1, was not checked against the DNA. With termini counted, the CDR3 has 11 amino acids. Germline loops: CDR1 MNHEY, CDR2 SMNVEV (reference sequence). The CDR3 loop reads CASDRGGLTFL.

In this sample, this clonotype turned up many times. The chain is built from TRBV27 and TRBJ2-7, with TRBD2 identical over 7 bases. J was trimmed by 0 bases and V by 4 bases; bases with no gene match: 9. The length of the CDR3 is 16 residues. Germline V gene sequence: CDR1 MNHEY, CDR2 SMNVEV (reference sequence). This chain's CDR3 is CASSWGGLASSYEQYF. For the CDR3, the DNA is TGTGCCAGCAGTTGGGGGGGTCTAGCGAGCTCCTACGAGCAGTACTTC.

With regard to this clonotype: Relative to the germline gene, one junction end is altered; a read error may explain this. Here the CDR3 DNA reads TGTGCCAGCAGTTACCCGGCGGGAGCTGGGTATTGGGACTTC. It is translated as CASSYPAGAGYWDF. This sequence joins TRBV6-5 and TRBJ2-7, with 7 nucleotides matching TRBD2. The CDR3 sequence is 14 residues long. Germline CDR1 is MNHEY and CDR2 is SVGAGI.

At least ten counts were recorded for this clonotype. This CDR3 is CASSYSRAGDGETQYF. CDR3 in DNA: TGTGCCAGCAGTTACTCGAGAGCGGGGGATGGAGAGACCCAGTACTTC. The chain combines TRBV6-5 with TRBJ2-5, with 8 bases matching TRBD2. From germline, CDR1 is MNHEY and CDR2 SVGAGI. The CDR3 covers 16 residues. The J segment lost 4 bases and the V segment lost 0 bases, leaving 7 bases of the junction unmatched.

Comment on this clonotype: The junction shows a germline mismatch at one end, possibly a read error. The chain is built from TRBV5-1 and TRBJ2-1, with TRBD1 matching over 9 bases. The CDR3 length is 17 residues. Germline V gives CDR1 SGHRS, CDR2 YFSETQ. This CDR3 is CASSLVLSGGTGHERFF. The DNA for the CDR3 is TGCGCCAGCAGCTTGGTGCTATCGGGCGGGACAGGGCATGAGCGGTTCTTC.

Remarks on this clonotype: A much larger clone is a single base away; this may be a read error. The V and J genes are TRBV4-3 and TRBJ2-7, with D unresolved. The germline gives CDR1 LGHNA, CDR2 YSLEER. Trimming pared 1 base from V and 3 bases from J, leaving 10 bases between. The CDR3 contains 14 residues. The CDR3 nucleotides are TGCGCCAGCAGCCAAGGCCAACCAGGCTACGAGCAGTACTTC. This translates into CASSQGQPGYEQYF.

As for this clonotype: This sequence may be a read error, since a much larger clone differs from it by one base. As DNA, the CDR3 is TGCAGCGTAGGCCGGGACTTGAGCTCCTACAAGCAGTACTTC. It is translated as CSVGRDLSSYKQYF. The rearrangement uses TRBV29-1 and TRBJ2-7; a weak D match, TRBD2 (6 bases). Germline V gene lookup returns CDR1 SQVTM and CDR2 ANQGSEA. CDR3 length: 14 amino acids.

This clonotype was detected ten times or more. The gene calls are TRBV4-3 and TRBJ2-7; D call uncertain. This CDR3 has 13 amino acids. Trimming removed 2 bases at V and 7 bases at J, with 12 bases between. Germline V gene data show CDR1 as LGHNA and CDR2 as YSLEER. The CDR3 loop reads CASSQTPLREQYF. For the CDR3, the DNA is TGCGCCAGCAGCCAAACCCCCTTGAGGGAGCAGTACTTC.

This sequence joins TRBV5-1 and TRBJ2-7, with D perhaps matching TRBD2 (6 bases). This CDR3 contains 13 residues. Germline V CDR1 and CDR2: SGHRS, YFSETQ. Trimming stripped 2 bases from V and 6 bases from J, with 12 bases between. CDR3: CASSFGRGSEQYF. In nucleotides, the CDR3 is TGCGCCAGCAGCTTCGGTCGGGGGTCCGAGCAGTACTTC.

This clonotype has a handful of counts. The chain uses TRBV29-1 and TRBJ2-2; no clear D gene. The V gene lost 3 bases and the J gene lost 1 base, with 6 bases spanning the gap. Per germline, CDR1 SQVTM and CDR2 ANQGSEA. The CDR3 totals 13 residues. CDR3 sequence (DNA): TGCAGCGTTGACTCTCAGAACACCGGGGAGCTGTTTTTT. The encoded protein is CSVDSQNTGELFF.

The rearrangement joins TRBV30 to TRBJ1-1; maybe TRBD1 (5 bases). The V end lost 2 bases, the J end lost 1 base, and 11 bases lay between the germline ends. Germline V gives CDR1 GTSNPN, CDR2 SVGIG (reference sequence). This CDR3 is built from 14 residues. CDR3 in DNA: TGTGCCTGGAGTAGGAGTAGGGGGAACACTGAAGCTTTCTTT. Protein product: CAWSRSRGNTEAFF.

This clonotype was detected ten times or more. The rearrangement uses TRBV19 and TRBJ1-3; the D gene is possibly TRBD1 (5 bases). With 3 bases removed from V and 0 bases from J, the gap between germline ends came to 6 bases. Germline lookup yields CDR1 LNHDA and CDR2 SQIVND (reference sequence). The CDR3 is 14 residues long. The CDR3: CASSIGGSGNTIYF. CDR3 sequence (DNA): TGTGCCAGTAGTATCGGGGGCTCTGGAAACACCATATATTTT. The full variable domain, its missing parts supplied by reference TRBV19 and TRBJ1-3, is DGGITQSPKYLFRKEGQNVTLSCEQNLNHDAMYWYRQDPGQGLRLIYYSQIVNDFQKGDIAEGYSVSREKKESFPLTVTSAQKNPTAFYLCASSIGGSGNTIYFGEGSWLTVV.

This clonotype was seen many times. CDR3 loop: CASSLDRNSPLHF. CDR3 sequence (DNA): TGTGCCAGCAGCTTAGACCGTAATTCACCCCTCCACTTT. The genes are TRBV11-2 and TRBJ1-6; D gene ambiguous. Germline CDR1 reads SGHAT; CDR2 reads FQNNGV. The CDR3 contains 13 residues. With 0 bases removed from V and 6 bases from J, the gap between germline ends came to 3 bases.

The sample holds a few counts of this clonotype. This chain joins TRBV19 and TRBJ2-1, with unresolved D. CDR3 size: 15 residues. Trimming took 1 base from V and 0 from J, leaving 7 bases between them. Germline V gene data show CDR1 as LNHDA and CDR2 as SQIVND (reference sequence). CDR3 protein: CASSIGQSSYNEQFF. The DNA for the CDR3 is TGTGCCAGTAGTATAGGGCAAAGCTCCTACAATGAGCAGTTCTTC.